Shown below are 30 T cell receptor beta chains from a single sample sequenced in a study of T cells in Graves' hyperthyroidism and ophthalmopathy. It was RNA transcripts that yielded the amplified TCR beta CDR3 regions. The TCR CDR3 first-round RT-PCR relied on the HTBI primer set. MiXCR was run by TCRdb on the multiplex PCR reads, yielding one entry per CDR3 protein. The repertoire holds roughly 750,000 distinct CDR3 sequences, with roughly 17% as singletons. Source material: blood. The receptors stem from a man between 18 and 35 years old with Graves' hyperthyroidism.

In its sample, this clonotype was seen many times. The chain is built from TRBV18 and TRBJ2-5; the match to TRBD1 covers 7 bases. The CDR3 is 15 amino acids. Per germline, CDR1 KGHSH and CDR2 LQKENI. Losses at the gene ends were 2 bases for V and 0 bases for J; bases not matched to a gene: 3. CDR3: CASSPFGQDQETQYF. In nucleotides, the CDR3 is TGTGCCAGCTCACCATTTGGACAGGACCAAGAGACCCAGTACTTC.

This clonotype was detected only a few times. The chain employs TRBV20-1 and TRBJ1-1; the D is unclear. The V gene's germline CDR1 is DFQATT and CDR2 SNEGSKA (reference sequence). Trimming left V 0 bases short and J 1 base short, with 6 bases between. This CDR3 has 13 amino acids. DNA of the CDR3: TGCAGTGCTAGAGATCTCACGAACACTGAAGCTTTCTTT. Residues: CSARDLTNTEAFF.

This clonotype was detected a few times. The CDR3 region has the DNA TGCAGCGCCTCCGCAGGGACGAACACTGAAGCTTTCTTT. Amino acids: CSASAGTNTEAFF. The V gene is TRBV29-1, the J gene TRBJ1-1, with D possibly being TRBD1 (5 bases). Trimming cost V 7 bases and J 1 base, with 13 bases left between them. The CDR3 has 13 amino acids. CDR1 is SQVTM and CDR2 is ANQGSEA in the germline V gene.

This clonotype came up many times. The chain recombines TRBV11-2 with TRBJ2-7; D possibly matches TRBD1 or TRBD2 (5 bases each). V was clipped by 0 bases and J by 2 bases, with 11 bases between them. The CDR3 is 15 residues long. CDR1 is SGHAT, CDR2 FQNNGV, per germline. The CDR3 bases are TGTGCCAGCAGCTTAGATCTGGGACGGGCCTACGAGCAGTACTTC. Translating it yields CASSLDLGRAYEQYF.

The V gene is TRBV20-1, the J gene TRBJ2-1; weak D call: TRBD2 (6 bases). V lost 7 bases and J 5 bases, leaving 15 bases between the germline ends. This CDR3 region has 13 residues. Per the germline V gene, CDR1 is DFQATT and CDR2 is SNEGSKA (reference sequence). This CDR3 is CSEAGMGNNEQFF. The CDR3, as DNA: TGCAGTGAGGCGGGAATGGGGAACAATGAGCAGTTCTTC.

This rearrangement joins TRBV19 to TRBJ1-1; a weak D match, TRBD1 (5 bases). Per the germline V gene, CDR1 is LNHDA and CDR2 is SQIVND (reference sequence). The CDR3 is 13 amino acids. V gave up 8 bases and J gave up 1 base, with 11 bases separating them. The CDR3 bases are TGTGCCAGTTTAAGACAGCCGAACACTGAAGCTTTCTTT. It specifies CASLRQPNTEAFF.

This clonotype showed up just a few times. The V gene is TRBV6-1, the J gene TRBJ2-7; no clear D gene. The V gene lost 2 bases and the J gene lost 7 bases, with 12 bases spanning the gap. From germline, CDR1 is MNHNS and CDR2 SASEGT. This CDR3 comprises 13 residues. Here the CDR3 DNA reads TGTGCCAGCAGTGAAAGTCTCTCCTTGGAGCAGTACTTC. Translation: CASSESLSLEQYF.

This clonotype occurred a few times. Germline and junction disagree at one end, which may indicate a read error. As DNA, the CDR3 is TGTGCCTGCAGCTTAGCGGTCCTAGCGGGAGGGAGGTCAGATACGCAGTATTTT. This encodes CACSLAVLAGGRSDTQYF. J is TRBJ2-3 and V is TRBV7-3; 12 bases are shared with TRBD2. The length of the CDR3 is 18 residues. The germline V gene has CDR1 SGHTA and CDR2 FQGTGA. Full variable domain (outside the CDR3, taken from reference TRBV7-3 and TRBJ2-3): GAGVSQTPSNKVTEKGKYVELRCDPISGHTALYWYRQSLGQGPEFLIYFQGTGAADDSGLPNDRFFAVRPEGSVSTLKIQRTERGDSAVYLCACSLAVLAGGRSDTQYFGPGTRLTVL.

V is TRBV12-3 or TRBV12-4 and J is TRBJ2-1; 8 bases line up with TRBD2. V was clipped by 6 bases and J by 5 bases; unmatched bases: 9. This CDR3 contains 15 residues. The CDR3 loop is CASRSWLAGNNEQFF. CDR3 nucleotide sequence: TGTGCCAGCAGAAGTTGGCTAGCGGGCAACAATGAGCAGTTCTTC.

In this sample, this clonotype turned up a few times. The chain is built from TRBV13 and TRBJ2-1; D gene unclear. Germline V gene sequence: CDR1 PRHDT, CDR2 FYEKMQ (reference sequence). Trimming cost V 0 bases and J 5 bases, with 8 bases left between them. This CDR3 is built from 14 residues. This CDR3 reads CASSLGSYNNEQFF. Written as DNA, the CDR3 is TGTGCCAGCAGCTTAGGTAGCTATAACAATGAGCAGTTCTTC.

In regard to this clonotype: A much larger clone differs from this one at a single base, so this may be a read error. The V call is TRBV12-3 or TRBV12-4, the J call TRBJ1-1, with no clear D. V lost 6 bases and J lost 0, with 8 bases in between. CDR3 length: 13 residues. The CDR3 is CASSHGVNTEAFF. The CDR3 DNA follows: TGTGCCAGCAGCCATGGGGTGAACACTGAAGCTTTCTTT.

This clonotype was recorded many times. V is TRBV24-1 and J is TRBJ2-7, with D perhaps matching TRBD2 (6 bases). In germline, CDR1 is KGHDR, CDR2 SFDVKD. The CDR3 has 15 residues. Deletions cut 5 bases from V and 2 bases from J, with 15 bases between. CDR3 in amino acids: CATSGSGAFAYEQYF. CDR3 DNA: TGTGCCACCAGTGGTAGCGGCGCGTTTGCCTACGAGCAGTACTTC.

The chain recombines TRBV6-1 with TRBJ2-1; 9 bases match TRBD2. V was clipped by 7 bases and J by 5 bases; unmatched bases: 6. Germline CDR1 and CDR2: MNHNS and SASEGT. CDR3 length equals 14 residues. CDR3 protein: CASNLAGFHNEQFF. The CDR3 coding sequence is TGTGCCAGCAACCTAGCGGGGTTCCACAATGAGCAGTTCTTC.

This clonotype showed up many times. This sequence joins TRBV6-1 and TRBJ1-6, with unresolved D. The CDR3 has 15 amino acids. V was pared by 5 bases and J by 8 bases, with 16 bases between. The germline gives CDR1 MNHNS, CDR2 SASEGT. CDR3 residues: CASSRQLPIDSPLHF. As DNA, the CDR3 is TGTGCCAGCAGTCGTCAGCTGCCCATTGATTCACCCCTCCACTTT.

This clonotype was seen repeatedly, ten times or more. The chain has TRBV28 and TRBJ2-7; D is tentatively TRBD1 or TRBD2 (5 bases each). V lost 5 bases, J lost 5 bases, and 16 bases lay in between. From germline, CDR1 is MDHEN and CDR2 SYDVKM. The length of the CDR3 is 14 residues. The CDR3 spells CASSGTGWMDEQYF. CDR3 nucleotides: TGTGCCAGCAGTGGGACGGGGTGGATGGACGAGCAGTACTTC.

This clonotype showed up many times. J is TRBJ2-3 and V is TRBV29-1; D is perhaps TRBD2 (5 bases). Trimming removed 0 bases from V and 3 bases from J, with 7 bases in between. The CDR3 runs to 13 residues. CDR1 SQVTM and CDR2 ANQGSEA come from the germline V gene. DNA of the CDR3: TGCAGCGTTGAAGATCCGGGGACAGATACGCAGTATTTT. Translated, it gives CSVEDPGTDTQYF.

Many counts were recorded for this clonotype. The genes are TRBV28 and TRBJ1-2; 10 bases are shared with TRBD1. In germline, CDR1 is MDHEN, CDR2 SYDVKM. The length of the CDR3 is 15 residues. The ends lost 4 bases at V and 5 bases at J; junction bases unmatched: 7. CDR3 nucleotides: TGTGCCAGCAGTTCTGGGGACAGGGGAGGGTATGGCTACACCTTC. Amino acids: CASSSGDRGGYGYTF.

In its sample, this clonotype was seen many times. The V call is TRBV12-5, the J call TRBJ1-6, with 9 bases aligning to TRBD1. The J segment lost 9 bases and the V segment lost 7 bases, leaving 10 bases of the junction unmatched. The CDR3 extends over 15 amino acids. CDR1 LGHNT and CDR2 FRNRAP come from the germline V gene. CDR3 in amino acids: CASAKDRGLSSPLHF. CDR3 in DNA: TGTGCTAGTGCCAAGGACAGGGGCCTTAGTTCACCCCTCCACTTT.

This clonotype showed up just a few times. At one end, the junction sequence differs from germline, possibly due to a read error. The chain's CDR3 is CASSYPPGLATYNERFF. The CDR3, as DNA: TGTGCCAGCAGTTACCCCCCGGGACTAGCTACCTACAATGAGCGGTTCTTC. V and J are TRBV12-3 or TRBV12-4 and TRBJ2-1, with 9 bases fitting TRBD2. This CDR3 spans 17 amino acids.

On this clonotype itself: The conserved final phenylalanine or tryptophan is absent from the CDR3, which likely points to a read error. The chain combines TRBV28 with TRBJ2-6; perhaps TRBD2 as D (6 bases). The ends were cut back, 6 bases at V and 0 bases at J, with 9 bases in the middle. This CDR3 has 15 residues. Germline-derived CDR1 and CDR2 are MDHEN and SYDVKM. The CDR3: CASSLGGSGANVLTL. The DNA of the CDR3 is TGTGCCAGCAGCTTGGGAGGCTCTGGGGCCAACGTCCTGACTCTC.

The V and J genes are TRBV7-6 and TRBJ1-1; possible D gene TRBD1, 6 bases. Trimming took 2 bases from V and 8 from J, leaving 15 bases between them. Germline values: CDR1 SGHVS, CDR2 FNYEAQ. This CDR3 spans 14 amino acids. The CDR3 spells CASSLSPPGAEAFF. The CDR3, as DNA: TGTGCCAGCAGCTTAAGCCCCCCAGGGGCAGAAGCTTTCTTT.

This clonotype was seen ten or more times. The genes are TRBV20-1 and TRBJ2-7; 8 nucleotides match TRBD1. The CDR3 is 15 amino acids. The germline V gene encodes CDR1 DFQATT and CDR2 SNEGSKA (reference sequence). Trimming removed 2 bases from V and 0 bases from J; junction bases left unmatched: 6. The CDR3 region is CSARPGQGYSYEQYF. CDR3 DNA sequence: TGCAGTGCTAGACCCGGACAGGGATACTCCTACGAGCAGTACTTC.

CDR3 DNA: TGTGCCAGCAGTAGTCGGACTCCCTGGGAGGGAATCCAAGGGAAACTGTTTTTT. Protein product: CASSSRTPWEGIQGKLFF. The chain is built from TRBV6-1 and TRBJ1-4; no definite D call. Trimming shortened V by 5 bases and J by 11 bases, and 30 bases separated the two germline ends. Germline V gives CDR1 MNHNS, CDR2 SASEGT. This CDR3 spans 18 amino acids.

This clonotype was seen many times. The rearrangement links TRBV20-1 to TRBJ2-3; 7 bases are shared with TRBD2. Germline V gene lookup returns CDR1 DFQATT and CDR2 SNEGSKA (reference sequence). Trimming at V came to 1 base and at J to 1 base, leaving 11 bases not matched to a gene. This CDR3 is built from 17 residues. The CDR3 sequence: CSARGEGGPGGTDTQYF. DNA for the CDR3: TGCAGTGCTAGAGGGGAGGGAGGACCCGGCGGCACAGATACGCAGTATTTT.

This clonotype was recorded many times. This chain uses TRBV12-5 with TRBJ1-2, with D tentatively TRBD1 (6 bases). The CDR3 has 15 residues. Trimming removed 2 bases from V and 4 bases from J, with 14 bases in between. From germline, CDR1 is LGHNT and CDR2 FRNRAP. The CDR3 DNA is TGTGCTAGTGGTTTGTCGGACCCAGGGGTCTATGGCTACACCTTC. It codes for CASGLSDPGVYGYTF.

This clonotype came up a few times. The V call is TRBV19, the J call TRBJ1-2, with D hard to call. The CDR3 runs 11 residues. The V gene's germline CDR1 is LNHDA and CDR2 SQIVND (reference sequence). V dropped 9 bases and J dropped 4 bases, with 9 bases sitting between them. CDR3 loop: CASRALYGYTF. DNA for the CDR3: TGTGCCAGCCGGGCCCTCTATGGCTACACCTTC.

This sequence joins TRBV12-3 or TRBV12-4 and TRBJ1-6; no definite D call. Between the trimmed V and J ends, which lost 6 bases and 7 bases, there was a span of 7 bases. CDR3 size: 12 residues. The CDR3 DNA follows: TGTGCCAGCAGCCCCCAAAATTCACCCCTCCACTTT. This codes for CASSPQNSPLHF.

At least ten counts were recorded for this clonotype. The chain is built from TRBV5-6 and TRBJ1-5; D is unclear. CDR3 size: 15 residues. The germline V gene has CDR1 SGHDT and CDR2 YYEEEE. The V gene lost 3 bases and the J gene lost 1 base, with 11 bases spanning the gap. The CDR3 reads CASSSTAMSNQPQHF. CDR3 bases: TGTGCCAGCAGCTCGACGGCTATGAGCAATCAGCCCCAGCATTTT.

In its sample, this clonotype was seen a few times. This chain joins TRBV27 and TRBJ2-7, with D tentatively TRBD1 or TRBD2 (5 bases each). The CDR3 runs to 13 residues. Trimming shortened V by 5 bases and J by 5 bases, and 13 bases separated the two germline ends. CDR1 and CDR2 from the germline V gene are MNHEY and SMNVEV (reference sequence). CDR3 region: CASSRIEGNEQYF. The CDR3 DNA reads TGTGCCAGCAGTCGAATAGAGGGGAACGAGCAGTACTTC.

This clonotype was recorded at least ten times. The chain employs TRBV19 and TRBJ2-1; D gene unclear. CDR1 and CDR2 (germline): LNHDA, SQIVND (reference sequence). The CDR3 totals 16 residues. Trimming shortened V by 5 bases and J by 9 bases, and 23 bases separated the two germline ends. The CDR3 is CASSHQHAERSGEQFF. CDR3 coding DNA: TGTGCCAGTAGTCACCAACACGCGGAGAGATCGGGTGAGCAGTTCTTC.